This T cell receptor beta chain stems from a study of shared clonotypes between healthy human individuals. Notes on the study in general: With a few donors compared, approximately 5% of naive CD4 clonotypes were shared. It was the few donors that limited the genetic and exposure-history diversity represented. Clonotype sharing levels among donors were expected to vary with sequencing depth.

The V gene's germline CDR1 is SGDLS and CDR2 YYNGEE. The V end lost 1 base, the J end lost 3 bases, and 11 bases lay between the germline ends. There are 15 residues in the CDR3. In regard to this clone: What it binds is not known.

Profiling relied on immunoSEQ multiplex PCR, and the TCRdb table lists in-frame clones only, not all of them. Altogether 2.3 million or so clones are present, approximately 95% being singletons, with the ten largest covering 0.39%. The receptor was derived from a man between 18 and 29 years old in good health. Some clones in this sample may be carry-over from other donors' samples. The sample was naive CD4+ T cells from PBMCs. Stated subset: CD45RA+ positively selected. This chain connects TRBV9 to TRBJ2-1, with a weak D call TRBD2 (5 bases). Written as DNA, the CDR3 is TGTGCCAGCAGCGTATATAGCGAACACTACAATGAGCAGTTCTTC. It specifies CASSVYSEHYNEQFF.